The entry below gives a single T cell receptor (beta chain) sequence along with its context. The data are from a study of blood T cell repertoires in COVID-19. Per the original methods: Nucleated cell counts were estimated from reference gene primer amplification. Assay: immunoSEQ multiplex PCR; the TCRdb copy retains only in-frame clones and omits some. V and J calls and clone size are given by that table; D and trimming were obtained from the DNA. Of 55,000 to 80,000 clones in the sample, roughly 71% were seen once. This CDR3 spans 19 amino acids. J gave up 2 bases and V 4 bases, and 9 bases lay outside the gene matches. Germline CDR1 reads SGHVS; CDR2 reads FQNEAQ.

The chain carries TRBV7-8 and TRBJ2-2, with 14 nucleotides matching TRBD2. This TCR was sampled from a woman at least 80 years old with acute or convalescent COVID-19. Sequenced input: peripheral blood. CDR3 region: CASSSLGLAGAANTGELFF. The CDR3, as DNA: TGTGCCAGCAGCTCATTGGGACTAGCGGGAGCGGCTAACACCGGGGAGCTGTTTTTT.